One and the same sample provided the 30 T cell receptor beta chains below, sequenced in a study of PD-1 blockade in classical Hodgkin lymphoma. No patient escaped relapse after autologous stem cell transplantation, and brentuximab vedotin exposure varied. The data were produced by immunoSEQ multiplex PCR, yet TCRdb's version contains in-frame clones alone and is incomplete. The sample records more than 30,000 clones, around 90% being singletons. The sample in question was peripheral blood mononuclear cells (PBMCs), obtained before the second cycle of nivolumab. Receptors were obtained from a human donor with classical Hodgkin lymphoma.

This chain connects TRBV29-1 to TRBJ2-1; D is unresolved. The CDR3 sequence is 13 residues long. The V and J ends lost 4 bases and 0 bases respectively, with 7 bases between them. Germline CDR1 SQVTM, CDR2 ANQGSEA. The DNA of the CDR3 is TGCAGCGTTGTGGGGTCCTCCTACAATGAGCAGTTCTTC. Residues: CSVVGSSYNEQFF.

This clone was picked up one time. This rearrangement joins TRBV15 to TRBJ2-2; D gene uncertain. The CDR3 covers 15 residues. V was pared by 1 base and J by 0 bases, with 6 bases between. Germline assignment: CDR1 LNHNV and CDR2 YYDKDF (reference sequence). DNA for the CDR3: TGTGCCACCAGCAGAGGGGTCGCGAACACCGGGGAGCTGTTTTTT. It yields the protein CATSRGVANTGELFF.

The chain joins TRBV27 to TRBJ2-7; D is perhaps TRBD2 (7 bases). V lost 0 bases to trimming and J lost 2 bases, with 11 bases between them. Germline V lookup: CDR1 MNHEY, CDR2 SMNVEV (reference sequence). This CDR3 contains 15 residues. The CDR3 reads CASSLSWGGPYEQYF. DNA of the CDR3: TGTGCCAGCAGTTTATCGTGGGGGGGGCCCTACGAGCAGTACTTC.

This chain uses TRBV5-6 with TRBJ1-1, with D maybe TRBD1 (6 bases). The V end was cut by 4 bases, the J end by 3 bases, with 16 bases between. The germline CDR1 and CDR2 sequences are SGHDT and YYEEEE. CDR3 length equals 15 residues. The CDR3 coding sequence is TGTGCCAGCAGCCAAACAGGGAGGGGGTACACTGAAGCTTTCTTT. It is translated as CASSQTGRGYTEAFF.

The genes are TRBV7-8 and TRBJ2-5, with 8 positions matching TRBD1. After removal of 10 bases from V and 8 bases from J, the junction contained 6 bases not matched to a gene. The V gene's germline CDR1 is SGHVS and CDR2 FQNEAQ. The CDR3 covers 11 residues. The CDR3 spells CATGTGSTQYF. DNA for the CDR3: TGTGCCACCGGGACAGGCTCCACCCAGTACTTC.

The CDR3 spells CASSHRDGKLFF. Here the CDR3 DNA reads TGCGCCAGCAGCCACCGGGATGGTAAACTGTTTTTT. This rearrangement joins TRBV4-1 to TRBJ1-4; D gene unclear. Germline assignment: CDR1 MGHRA and CDR2 YSYEKL. CDR3 length: 12 amino acids. V lost 3 bases and J lost 11, with 10 bases in between.

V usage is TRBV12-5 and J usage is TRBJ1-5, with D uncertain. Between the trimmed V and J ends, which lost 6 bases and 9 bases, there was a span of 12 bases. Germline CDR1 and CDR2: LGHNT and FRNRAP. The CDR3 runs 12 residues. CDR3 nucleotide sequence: TGTGCTAGTGGCCCCGATTTGGGGCCCCAGCATTTT. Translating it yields CASGPDLGPQHF.

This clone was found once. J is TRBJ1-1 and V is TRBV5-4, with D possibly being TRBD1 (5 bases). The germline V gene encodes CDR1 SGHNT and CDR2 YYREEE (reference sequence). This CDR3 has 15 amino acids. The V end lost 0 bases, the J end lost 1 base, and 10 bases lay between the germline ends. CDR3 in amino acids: CASSLGNGANTEAFF. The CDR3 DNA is TGTGCCAGCAGCTTGGGTAATGGGGCGAACACTGAAGCTTTCTTT.

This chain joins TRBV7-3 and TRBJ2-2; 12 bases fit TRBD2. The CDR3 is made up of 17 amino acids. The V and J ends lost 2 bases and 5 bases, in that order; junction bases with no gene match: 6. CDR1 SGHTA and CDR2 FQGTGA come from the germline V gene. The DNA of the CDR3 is TGTGCCAGCAGCTTACTAGCGGGAGGGCCGCGGACCGGGGAGCTGTTTTTT. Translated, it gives CASSLLAGGPRTGELFF.

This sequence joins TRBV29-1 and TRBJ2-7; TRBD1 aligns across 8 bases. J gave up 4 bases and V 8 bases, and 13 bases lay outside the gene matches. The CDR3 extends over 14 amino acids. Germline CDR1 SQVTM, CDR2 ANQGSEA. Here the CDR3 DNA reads TGCAGCATCGTCCCGGGACAGGAGCTGTACGAGCAGTACTTC. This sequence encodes CSIVPGQELYEQYF.

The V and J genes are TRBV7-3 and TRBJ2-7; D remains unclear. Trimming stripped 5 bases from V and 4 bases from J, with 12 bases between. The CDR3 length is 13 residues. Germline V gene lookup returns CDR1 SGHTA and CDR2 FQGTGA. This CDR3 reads CASSANSGYEQYF. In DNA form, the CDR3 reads TGTGCCAGCAGCGCCAATTCTGGGTACGAGCAGTACTTC. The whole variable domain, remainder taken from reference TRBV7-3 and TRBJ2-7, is GAGVSQTPSNKVTEKGKYVELRCDPISGHTALYWYRQSLGQGPEFLIYFQGTGAADDSGLPNDRFFAVRPEGSVSTLKIQRTERGDSAVYLCASSANSGYEQYFGPGTRLTVT.

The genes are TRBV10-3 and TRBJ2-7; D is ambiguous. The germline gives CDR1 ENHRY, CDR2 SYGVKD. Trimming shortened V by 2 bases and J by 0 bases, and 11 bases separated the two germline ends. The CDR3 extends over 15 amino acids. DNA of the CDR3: TGTGCCATCAGTGAGCCCCTCCGGGCCTCCTACGAGCAGTACTTC. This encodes CAISEPLRASYEQYF.

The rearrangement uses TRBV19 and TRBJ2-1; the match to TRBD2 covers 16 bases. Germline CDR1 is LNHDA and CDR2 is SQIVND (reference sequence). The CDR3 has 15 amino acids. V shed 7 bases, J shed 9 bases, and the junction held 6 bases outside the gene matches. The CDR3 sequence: CASKTGTSGRAEQFF. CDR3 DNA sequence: TGTGCCAGTAAGACCGGGACTAGCGGGAGGGCTGAGCAGTTCTTC.

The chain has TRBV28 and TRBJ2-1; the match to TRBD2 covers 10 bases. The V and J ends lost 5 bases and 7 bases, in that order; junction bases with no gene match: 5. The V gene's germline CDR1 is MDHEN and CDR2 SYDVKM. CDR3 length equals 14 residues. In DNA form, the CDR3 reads TGTGCCAGCAGTCTAGCGGGAGCCGGGAATGAGCAGTTCTTC. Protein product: CASSLAGAGNEQFF.

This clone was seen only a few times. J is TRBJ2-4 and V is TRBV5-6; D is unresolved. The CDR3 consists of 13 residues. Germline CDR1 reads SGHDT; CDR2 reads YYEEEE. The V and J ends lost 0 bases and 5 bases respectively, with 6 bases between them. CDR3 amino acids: CASSLGLQNIQYF. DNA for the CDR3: TGTGCCAGCAGCTTGGGTCTACAAAACATTCAGTACTTC. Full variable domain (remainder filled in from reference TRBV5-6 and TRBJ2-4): DAGVTQSPTHLIKTRGQQVTLRCSPKSGHDTVSWYQQALGQGPQFIFQYYEEEERQRGNFPDRFSGHQFPNYSSELNVNALLLGDSALYLCASSLGLQNIQYFGAGTRLSVL.

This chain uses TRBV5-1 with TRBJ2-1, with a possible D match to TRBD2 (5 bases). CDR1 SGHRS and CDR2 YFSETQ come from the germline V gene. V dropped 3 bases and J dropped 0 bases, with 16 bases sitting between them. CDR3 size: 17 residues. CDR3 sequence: CASSSPGSASSYNEQFF. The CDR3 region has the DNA TGCGCCAGCAGCTCCCCGGGTAGCGCAAGCTCCTACAATGAGCAGTTCTTC.

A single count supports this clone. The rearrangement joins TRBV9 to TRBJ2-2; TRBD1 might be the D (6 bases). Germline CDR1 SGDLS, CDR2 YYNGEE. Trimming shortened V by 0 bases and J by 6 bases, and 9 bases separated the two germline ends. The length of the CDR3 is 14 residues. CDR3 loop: CASSVVGGSGELFF. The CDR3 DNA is TGTGCCAGCAGCGTAGTAGGGGGATCCGGGGAGCTGTTTTTT.

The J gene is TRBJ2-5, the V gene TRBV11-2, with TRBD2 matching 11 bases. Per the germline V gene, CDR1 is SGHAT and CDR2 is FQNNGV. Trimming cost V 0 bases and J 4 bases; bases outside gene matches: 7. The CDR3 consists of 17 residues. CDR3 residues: CASSLDLASGRRETQYF. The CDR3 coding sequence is TGTGCCAGCAGCTTAGATTTGGCTAGCGGGAGGAGAGAGACCCAGTACTTC.

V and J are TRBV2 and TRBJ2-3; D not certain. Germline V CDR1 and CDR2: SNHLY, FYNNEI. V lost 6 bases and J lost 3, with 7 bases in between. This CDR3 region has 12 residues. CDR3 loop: CASRWETDTQYF. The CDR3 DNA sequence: TGTGCCAGCAGGTGGGAAACAGATACGCAGTATTTT.

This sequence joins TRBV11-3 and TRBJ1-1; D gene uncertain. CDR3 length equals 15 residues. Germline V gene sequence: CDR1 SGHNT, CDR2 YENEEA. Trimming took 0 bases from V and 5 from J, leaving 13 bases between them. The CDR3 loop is CASSLEVGSGTEAFF. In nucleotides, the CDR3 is TGTGCCAGCAGCTTAGAGGTGGGGTCGGGGACTGAAGCTTTCTTT.

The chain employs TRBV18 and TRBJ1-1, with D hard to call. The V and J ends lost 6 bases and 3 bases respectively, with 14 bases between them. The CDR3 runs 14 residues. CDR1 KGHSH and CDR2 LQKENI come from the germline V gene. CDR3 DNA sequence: TGTGCCAGCTCTAGGACGGATCAAGACACTGAAGCTTTCTTT. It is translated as CASSRTDQDTEAFF.

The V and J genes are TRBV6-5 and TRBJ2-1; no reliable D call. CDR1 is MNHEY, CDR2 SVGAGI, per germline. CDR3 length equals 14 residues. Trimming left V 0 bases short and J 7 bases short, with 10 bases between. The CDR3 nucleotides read TGTGCCAGCAGTTACTCGGGGATAGTTAATGAGCAGTTCTTC. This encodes CASSYSGIVNEQFF.

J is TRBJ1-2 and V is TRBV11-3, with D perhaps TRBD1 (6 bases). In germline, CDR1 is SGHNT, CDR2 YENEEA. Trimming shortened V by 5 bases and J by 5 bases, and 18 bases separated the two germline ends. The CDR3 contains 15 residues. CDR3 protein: CASSVAGAGFYGYTF. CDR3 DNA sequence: TGTGCCAGCAGCGTCGCGGGGGCGGGATTTTATGGCTACACCTTC.

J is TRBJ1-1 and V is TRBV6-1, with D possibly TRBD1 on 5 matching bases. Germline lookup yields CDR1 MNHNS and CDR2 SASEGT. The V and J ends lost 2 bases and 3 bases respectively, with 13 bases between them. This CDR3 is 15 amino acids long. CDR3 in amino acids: CASSEYSGGYTEAFF. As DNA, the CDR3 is TGTGCCAGCAGTGAATACTCGGGGGGGTACACTGAAGCTTTCTTT.

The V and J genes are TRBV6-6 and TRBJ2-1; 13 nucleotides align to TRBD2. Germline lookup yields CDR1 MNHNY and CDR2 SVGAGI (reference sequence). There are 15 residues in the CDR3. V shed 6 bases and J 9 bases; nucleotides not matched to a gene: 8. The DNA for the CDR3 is TGTGCCAGCAGCACCGGGACTAGCGGGATTGGTGAGCAGTTCTTC. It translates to CASSTGTSGIGEQFF.

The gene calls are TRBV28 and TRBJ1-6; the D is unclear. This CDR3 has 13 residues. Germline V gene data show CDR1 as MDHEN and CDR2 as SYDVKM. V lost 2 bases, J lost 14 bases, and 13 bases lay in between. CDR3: CASSLNQLGALHF. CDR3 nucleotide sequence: TGTGCCAGCAGTTTAAACCAACTTGGGGCCCTCCACTTT.

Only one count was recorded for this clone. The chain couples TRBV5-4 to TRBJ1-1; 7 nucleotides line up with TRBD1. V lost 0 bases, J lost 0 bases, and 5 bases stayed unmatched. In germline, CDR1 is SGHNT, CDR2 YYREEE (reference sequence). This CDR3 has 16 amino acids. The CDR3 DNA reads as TGTGCCAGCAGCTTGGCGGGGGGACAGATGAACACTGAAGCTTTCTTT. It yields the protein CASSLAGGQMNTEAFF.

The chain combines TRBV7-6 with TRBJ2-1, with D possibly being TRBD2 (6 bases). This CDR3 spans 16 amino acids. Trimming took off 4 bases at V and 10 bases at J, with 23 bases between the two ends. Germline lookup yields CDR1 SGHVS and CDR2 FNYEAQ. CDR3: CASSWTGLPYVGEQFF. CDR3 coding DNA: TGTGCCAGCAGCTGGACGGGACTCCCCTACGTCGGAGAGCAGTTCTTC. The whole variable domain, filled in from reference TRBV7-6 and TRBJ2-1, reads GAGVSQSPRYKVTKRGQDVALRCDPISGHVSLYWYRQALGQGPEFLTYFNYEAQQDKSGLPNDRFSAERPEGSISTLTIQRTEQRDSAMYRCASSWTGLPYVGEQFFGPGTRLTVL.

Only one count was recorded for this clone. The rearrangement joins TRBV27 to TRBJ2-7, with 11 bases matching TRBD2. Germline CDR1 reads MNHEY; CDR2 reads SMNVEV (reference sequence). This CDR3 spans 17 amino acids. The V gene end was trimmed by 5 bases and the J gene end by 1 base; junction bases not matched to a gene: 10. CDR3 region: CASSLRLAGPPSYEQYF. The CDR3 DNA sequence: TGTGCCAGCAGTCTCCGACTAGCGGGGCCCCCTTCCTACGAGCAGTACTTC.

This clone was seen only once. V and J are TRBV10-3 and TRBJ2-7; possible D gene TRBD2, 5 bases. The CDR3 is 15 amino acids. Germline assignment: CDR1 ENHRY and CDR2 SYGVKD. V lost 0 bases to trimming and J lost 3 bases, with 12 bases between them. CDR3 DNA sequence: TGTGCCATCAGTGAGTCTGTAGAGGGATTCTACGAGCAGTACTTC. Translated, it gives CAISESVEGFYEQYF.